This entry describes one T cell receptor beta chain. The antigen remains undetermined. Amplification used 60 Vbeta primers and 13 Jbeta primers. The protocol was immunoSEQ multiplex PCR, while the TCRdb copy is restricted to in-frame clones and leaves out a portion. In the table there are some 150,000 clones, less than 80% of which are singletons. Deletions cut 4 bases from V and 2 bases from J, with 7 bases between. The CDR3 is made up of 13 amino acids. Germline assignment: CDR1 MNHNS and CDR2 SASEGT. These data come from a study of cytomegalovirus exposure and HLA in healthy donors. On the study more broadly: Early released data comprised about 85 million unique TCRs from HLA-typed donors. Findings and caveats of the study: Compared with the roughly 700-donor mean, an Asian-associated ancestry cluster reportedly had fewer N-insertions, according to a later analysis.

The sample consisted of PBMCs. This TCR derives from a female donor in good health and CMV-seropositive. This rearrangement joins TRBV6-1 to TRBJ2-3; D is unclear. The CDR3 here is CASSVQNTDTQYF. The CDR3, as DNA: TGTGCCAGCAGTGTACAGAACACAGATACGCAGTATTTT.